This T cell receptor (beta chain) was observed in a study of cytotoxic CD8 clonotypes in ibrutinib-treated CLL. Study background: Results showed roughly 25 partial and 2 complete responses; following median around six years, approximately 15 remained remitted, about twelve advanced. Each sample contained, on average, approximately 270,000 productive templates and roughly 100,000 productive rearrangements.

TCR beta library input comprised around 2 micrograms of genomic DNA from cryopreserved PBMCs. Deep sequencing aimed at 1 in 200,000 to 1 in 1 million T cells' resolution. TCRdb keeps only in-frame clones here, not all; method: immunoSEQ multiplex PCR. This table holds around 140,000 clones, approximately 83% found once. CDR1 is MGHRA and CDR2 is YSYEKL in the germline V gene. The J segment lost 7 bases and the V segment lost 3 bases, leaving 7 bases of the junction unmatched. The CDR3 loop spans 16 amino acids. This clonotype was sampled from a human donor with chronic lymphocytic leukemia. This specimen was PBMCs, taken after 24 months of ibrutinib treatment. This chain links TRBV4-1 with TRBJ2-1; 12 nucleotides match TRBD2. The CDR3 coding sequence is TGCGCCAGCAGCCAGAGACTAGCGGGAGCCGGGAATGAGCAGTTCTTC. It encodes CASSQRLAGAGNEQFF.